The clone carrying this T cell receptor (beta chain) was counted only a few times. Antigen specificity is unknown. TCRdb passed the reads through MiXCR, listing each CDR3 protein once. The sample consists of approximately 320,000 distinct CDR3 sequences, over 7.5% of them appearing once. This CDR3 comprises 16 residues. Germline V gene data show CDR1 as MNHGY and CDR2 as SAAAGT. The V end lost 4 bases, the J end lost 4 bases, and 20 bases lay between the germline ends. The data originate from a study of T cell repertoires in cytomegalovirus infection. Study as a whole: CMV infection and matching HLA type were both indicated by public TCR beta signatures. Study-level findings and limits: Identification of carriers of CMV plus the relevant HLA was achieved through cumulative public TCR beta family frequency. HLA-C-restricted, CMV-specific TCR beta clonotypes were dominant ex vivo.

This clonotype originated in a human donor in good health (CMV status not recorded). Some clones in this sample may be carry-over from other donors' samples. The V call is TRBV6-8, the J call TRBJ2-7, with D perhaps matching TRBD1 (7 bases). The sample was PBMCs. Here the CDR3 reads CASSSTRQGGRYEQYF. In nucleotides, the CDR3 is TGTGCCAGCAGTTCTACACGCCAGGGGGGTAGGTACGAGCAGTACTTC.